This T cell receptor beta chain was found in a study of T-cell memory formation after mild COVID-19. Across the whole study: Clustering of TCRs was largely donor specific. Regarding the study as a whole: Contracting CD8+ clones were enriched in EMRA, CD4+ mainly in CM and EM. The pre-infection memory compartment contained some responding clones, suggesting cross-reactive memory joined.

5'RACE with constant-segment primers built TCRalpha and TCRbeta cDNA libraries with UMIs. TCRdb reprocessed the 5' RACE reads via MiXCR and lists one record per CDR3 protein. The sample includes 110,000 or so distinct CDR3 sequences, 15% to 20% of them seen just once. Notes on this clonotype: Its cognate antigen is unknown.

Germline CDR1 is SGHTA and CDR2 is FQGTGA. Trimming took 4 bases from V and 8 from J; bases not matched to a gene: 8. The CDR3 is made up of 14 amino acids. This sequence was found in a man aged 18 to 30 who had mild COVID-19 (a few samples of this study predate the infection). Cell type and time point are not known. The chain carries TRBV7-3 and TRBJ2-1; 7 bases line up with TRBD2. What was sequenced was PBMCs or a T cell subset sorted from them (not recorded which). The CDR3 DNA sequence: TGTGCCAGCAGCTCCATGGCGGGGAGGGATGAGCAGTTCTTC. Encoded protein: CASSSMAGRDEQFF.